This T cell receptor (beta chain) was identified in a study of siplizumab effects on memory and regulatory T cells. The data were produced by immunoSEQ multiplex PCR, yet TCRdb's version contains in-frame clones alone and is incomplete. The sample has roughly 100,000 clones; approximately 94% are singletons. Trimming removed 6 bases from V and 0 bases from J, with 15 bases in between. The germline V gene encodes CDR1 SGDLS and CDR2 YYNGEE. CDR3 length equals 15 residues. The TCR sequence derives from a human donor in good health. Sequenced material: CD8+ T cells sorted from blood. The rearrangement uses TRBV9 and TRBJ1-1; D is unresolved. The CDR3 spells CASTRIEDLNTEAFF. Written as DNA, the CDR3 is TGTGCCAGCACGCGAATAGAGGATCTGAACACTGAAGCTTTCTTT.